A single T cell receptor (beta chain) is shown here with its context. This sample stems from a study of shared T cell receptors in the human thymus. This CDR3 comprises 15 residues. Trimming took off 4 bases at V and 2 bases at J, with 14 bases between the two ends. Germline CDR1 is MNHEY and CDR2 is SVGAGI. Clones were read by immunoSEQ multiplex PCR, and TCRdb kept only the in-frame ones, dropping some. Of 500,000 to 550,000 clones listed, approximately 80% are singletons. This same sample was also taken into another study, of human thymus T cells. This second report adds: Congenital heart defects were the reason for the corrective surgery that the donors, healthy Finnish infants, were having. Thymic resections from corrective heart surgery supplied the tissue. Thymic and blood repertoires appeared to carry a bias in their V and J gene usage. Thymic TCR repertoires of unrelated people reportedly overlapped highly.

Specimen: thymocytes. The TCR comes from a boy less than two years old with a congenital heart defect. The chain combines TRBV6-5 with TRBJ2-5, with D possibly matching TRBD2 (6 bases). CDR3 DNA sequence: TGTGCCAGCAGTTGGGCACGGACTACACAAGAGACCCAGTACTTC. Translating it yields CASSWARTTQETQYF.